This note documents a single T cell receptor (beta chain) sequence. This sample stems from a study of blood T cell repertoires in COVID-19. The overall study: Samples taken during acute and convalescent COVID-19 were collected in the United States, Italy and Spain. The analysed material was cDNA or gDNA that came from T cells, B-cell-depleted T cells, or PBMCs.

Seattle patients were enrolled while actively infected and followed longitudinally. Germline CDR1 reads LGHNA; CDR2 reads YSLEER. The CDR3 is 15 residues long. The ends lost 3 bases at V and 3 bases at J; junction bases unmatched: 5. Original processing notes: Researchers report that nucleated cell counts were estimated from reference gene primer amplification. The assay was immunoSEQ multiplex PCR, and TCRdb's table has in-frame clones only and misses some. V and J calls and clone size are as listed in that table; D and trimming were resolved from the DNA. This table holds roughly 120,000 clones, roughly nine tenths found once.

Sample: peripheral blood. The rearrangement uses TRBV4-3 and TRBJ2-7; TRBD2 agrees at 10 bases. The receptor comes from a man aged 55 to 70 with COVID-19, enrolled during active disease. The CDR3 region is CASSQRLAGFYEQYF. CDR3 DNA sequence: TGCGCCAGCAGCCAGCGACTAGCGGGTTTCTACGAGCAGTACTTC.